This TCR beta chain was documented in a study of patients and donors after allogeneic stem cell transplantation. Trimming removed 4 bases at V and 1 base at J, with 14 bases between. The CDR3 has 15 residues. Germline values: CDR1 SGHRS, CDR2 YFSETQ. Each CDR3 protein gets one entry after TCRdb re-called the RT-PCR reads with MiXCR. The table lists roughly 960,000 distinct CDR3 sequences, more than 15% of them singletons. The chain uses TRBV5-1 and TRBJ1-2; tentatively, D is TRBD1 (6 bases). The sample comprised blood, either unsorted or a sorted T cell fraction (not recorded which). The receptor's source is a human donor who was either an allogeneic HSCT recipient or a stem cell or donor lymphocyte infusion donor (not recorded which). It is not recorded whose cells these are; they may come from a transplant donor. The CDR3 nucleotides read TGCGCCAGCAGCCTCCAGACAGGCATTAACTATGGCTACACCTTC. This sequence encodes CASSLQTGINYGYTF.